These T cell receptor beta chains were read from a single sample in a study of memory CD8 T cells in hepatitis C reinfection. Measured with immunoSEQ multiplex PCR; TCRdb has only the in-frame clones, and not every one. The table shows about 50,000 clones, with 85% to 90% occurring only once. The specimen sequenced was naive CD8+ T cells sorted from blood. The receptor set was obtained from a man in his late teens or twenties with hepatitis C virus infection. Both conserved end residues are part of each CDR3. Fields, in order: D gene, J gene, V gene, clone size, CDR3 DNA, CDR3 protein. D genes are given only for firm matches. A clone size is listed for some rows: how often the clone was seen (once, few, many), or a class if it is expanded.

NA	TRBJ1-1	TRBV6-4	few	TGTGCCAGCGGCGGAGCTTTCTTT	CASGGAFF
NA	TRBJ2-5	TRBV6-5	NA	TGTGCCAGCAGTTCAAACTCGAGGGAGACCCAGTACTTC	CASSSNSRETQYF
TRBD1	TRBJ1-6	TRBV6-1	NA	TGTGCCAGCAGGGGACAGGATAACTATAATTCACCCCTCCACTTT	CASRGQDNYNSPLHF
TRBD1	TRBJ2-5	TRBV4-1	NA	TGCGCCAGCAGCCAAGAGTTGGAACAGGGGTGGGAGACCCAGTACTTC	CASSQELEQGWETQYF
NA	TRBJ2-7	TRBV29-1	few	TGCAGCGTTGAAGACTCAGGGCTTCACGAGCAGTACTTC	CSVEDSGLHEQYF
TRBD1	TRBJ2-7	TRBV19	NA	TGTGCCAGTAGTACATCGACAGGGGACGAGCAGTACTTC	CASSTSTGDEQYF
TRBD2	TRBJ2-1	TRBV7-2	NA	TGTGCCAGCAGCCCCCTGGGGGGGGACTCCTACAATGAGCAGTTCTTC	CASSPLGGDSYNEQFF
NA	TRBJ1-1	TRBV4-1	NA	TGCGCCAGCAGCCATACAGGGAACACTGAAGCTTTCTTT	CASSHTGNTEAFF
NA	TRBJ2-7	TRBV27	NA	TGTGCCAGCAGTTCCGGACAGTACTACGGGCAGTACTTC	CASSSGQYYGQYF
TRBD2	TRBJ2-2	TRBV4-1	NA	TGCGCCAGCAGCCCCACGCAGGGCGGGGGGGCGGTCGGGGAGCTGTTTTTT	CASSPTQGGGAVGELFF
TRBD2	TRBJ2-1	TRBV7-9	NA	TGTGCCAGCAGCTTAGGGCTAGCGGGGAACAATGAGCAGTTCTTC	CASSLGLAGNNEQFF
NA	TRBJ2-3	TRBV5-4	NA	TGTGCCAGCAGCTCGGACTCCCCTAGCACAGATACGCAGTATTTT	CASSSDSPSTDTQYF
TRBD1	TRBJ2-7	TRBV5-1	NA	TGCGCCAGCAGCGTATTCCCGGGACAGGGTCAAGAGCAGTACTTC	CASSVFPGQGQEQYF
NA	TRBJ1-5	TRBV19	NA	TGTGCCAGTAGTCCCCTTGATGGGGCTCAGCCCCAGCATTTT	CASSPLDGAQPQHF
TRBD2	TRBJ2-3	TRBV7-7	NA	TGTGCTAGCAGCCTCTCCGGGACTAGCGCGACAGATACGCAGTATTTT	CASSLSGTSATDTQYF
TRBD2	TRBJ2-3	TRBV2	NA	TGTGCCAGCATCCGCGGGGGACTCCTCGGGGGCACAGATACGCAGTATTTT	CASIRGGLLGGTDTQYF
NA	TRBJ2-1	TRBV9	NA	TGTGCCAGCAGCGTAGGGGAGGAATGGGGGGACAATGAGCAGTTCTTC	CASSVGEEWGDNEQFF
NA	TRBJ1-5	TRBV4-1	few	TGCGCCAGCAGCCAGGGGACGGGGGGGGAGCCCCAGCATTTT	CASSQGTGGEPQHF
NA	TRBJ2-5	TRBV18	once	TGTGCCAGCTCACCACCCCTAGTGGGGGGACAAGAGACCCAGTACTTC	CASSPPLVGGQETQYF
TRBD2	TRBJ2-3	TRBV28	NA	TGTGCCAGCACCAACCCTAGCGGTACTAGCACAGATACGCAGTATTTT	CASTNPSGTSTDTQYF
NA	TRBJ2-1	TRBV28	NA	TGTGCCAGCAGCTTAGCTATCAATGAGCAGTTCTTC	CASSLAINEQFF
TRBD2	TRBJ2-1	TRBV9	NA	TGTGCCAGCAGCGTAGAGCGGGAGTCCTACAATGAGCAGTTCTTC	CASSVERESYNEQFF
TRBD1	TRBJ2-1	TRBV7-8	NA	TGTGCCAGCAGCTCATCTACAGGGGGCCCGTTGTACAATGAGCAGTTCTTC	CASSSSTGGPLYNEQFF
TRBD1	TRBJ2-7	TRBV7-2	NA	TGTGCCAGCAGCTCATCCGGGACAGGGTACGAGCAGTACTTC	CASSSSGTGYEQYF
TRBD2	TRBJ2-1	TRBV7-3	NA	TGTGCCAGCAGCGCCGGACTAGCCACCCCTCTCAATGAGCAGTTCTTC	CASSAGLATPLNEQFF
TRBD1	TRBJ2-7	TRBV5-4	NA	TGTGCCAGCAGCTCCCGGGACAGGGTCTCCTACGAGCAGTACTTC	CASSSRDRVSYEQYF
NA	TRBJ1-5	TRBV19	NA	TGTGCCCTTGGAGGGGAGACTAGCAATCAGCCCCAGCATTTT	CALGGETSNQPQHF